A single T cell receptor (beta chain) is shown here with its context. These data belong to a study of T cell responses to AZD1222 COVID-19 vaccine. Germline V lookup: CDR1 MNHEY, CDR2 SMNVEV (reference sequence). The CDR3 length is 14 residues. Trimming took 4 bases from V and 0 from J, leaving 7 bases between them. Here immunoSEQ multiplex PCR was the method, and the copy in TCRdb shows in-frame clones only, minus some. The data hold about 45,000 clones, with around three quarters observed a single time. This sequence joins TRBV27 and TRBJ2-4, with no clear D. This receptor was identified in an adult who received the MenACWY meningococcal vaccine as a control. The sequenced sample was peripheral blood, obtained 28 days after the second dose of the MenACWY control vaccine. The CDR3 coding sequence is TGTGCCAGCAGTTCCACAGTAGCCAAAAACATTCAGTACTTC. It translates to CASSSTVAKNIQYF.